The 21 T cell receptor beta chains in this list originate from one sample, sequenced in a study of T cell clonality in common variable immunodeficiency. Study observations and caveats: Reportedly, TCR beta sequences from common variable immunodeficiency showed fewer deletions and N-nucleotide insertions.

These TCRs are of unknown antigen specificity. Only in-frame clones appear in the TCRdb table, and some are missing; sequencing was by immunoSEQ multiplex PCR. Singletons are absent from the sample, which has more than 20,000 clones. Sequencing was done on a sample of peripheral blood mononuclear cells. The receptor source for this set is a human donor with common variable immunodeficiency.

This clone came up many times. The missing CDR3 end, 3 residues past where the read stops, is filled in from the germline J gene. The V call is TRBV7-2, the J call TRBJ1-6; D unclear. The CDR3 runs to 14 residues. V was cut by 2 bases and J by 8 bases, with 10 bases left in between. Germline CDR1 and CDR2: SGHTA and FQGNSA. The CDR3 here is CASSLQVADSPLHF. The sequenced CDR3 bases are TGTGCCAGCAGCTTACAGGTGGCCGATTCACCC.

The sample holds many counts of this clone. Read data end 3 residues before the CDR3 end; the end is taken from the germline J gene. The gene calls are TRBV5-1 and TRBJ1-2, with 8 bases lining up with TRBD1. The germline V gene encodes CDR1 SGHRS and CDR2 YFSETQ. The trim removed 6 bases at V and 6 bases at J, leaving 10 bases unmatched. This CDR3 is 14 amino acids long. The part of the CDR3 DNA that was read is TGCGCCAGCACCAAGGACAGGGACCCGAATGGC. Protein product: CASTKDRDPNG. The whole CDR3 is CASTKDRDPNGYTF. Complete variable domain (other parts from reference TRBV5-1 and TRBJ1-2): KAGVTQTPRYLIKTRGQQVTLSCSPISGHRSVSWYQQTPGQGLQFLFEYFSETQRNKGNFPGRFSGRQFSNSRSEMNVSTLELGDSALYLCASTKDRDPNGYTFGSGTRLTVV.

This clone occurred a few times. From the germline J gene comes the end of the CDR3, since the read stops 3 residues before it. The chain is built from TRBV29-1 and TRBJ1-5; D is perhaps TRBD1 (6 bases). V was clipped by 4 bases and J by 5 bases, with 15 bases between them. This CDR3 is built from 14 residues. Germline V gene lookup returns CDR1 SQVTM and CDR2 ANQGSEA. The CDR3 DNA, read in part, is TGCAGCGTTGCACCCAGGGGCGCGGATCAGCCC. Translated, it gives CSVAPRGADQP. The complete CDR3 reads CSVAPRGADQPQHF.

This clone has a count of ten or more. The read finishes 3 residues shy of the CDR3 end, and the germline J gene is used to complete it. This chain links TRBV5-1 with TRBJ2-2; D unresolved. The germline V gene encodes CDR1 SGHRS and CDR2 YFSETQ. The CDR3 loop spans 16 amino acids. V lost 6 bases and J lost 2, with 17 bases in between. The CDR3 loop reads CASKGWATSNTGELFF. Partial CDR3 DNA: TGCGCCAGCAAGGGTTGGGCGACCTCAAACACCGGGGAG.

This clone was seen repeatedly, ten times or more. The read finishes 3 residues shy of the CDR3 end, and the germline J gene is used to complete it. The chain combines TRBV18 with TRBJ1-2; TRBD1 agrees at 9 bases. J was trimmed by 5 bases and V by 3 bases; bases with no gene match: 7. This CDR3 is 15 amino acids long. CDR1 is KGHSH, CDR2 LQKENI, per germline. CDR3 region: CASSPNPTGGYGYTF. The part of the CDR3 DNA that was read is TGTGCCAGCTCACCCAACCCGACAGGGGGGTATGGC.

Ten or more counts support this clone. The observed sequence ends 3 residues before the CDR3 terminus, with the missing tail filled in from the germline J gene. This rearrangement joins TRBV5-4 to TRBJ1-2, with a tentative D call TRBD1 (5 bases). CDR3 length equals 13 residues. Trimming took off 0 bases at V and 4 bases at J, with 7 bases between the two ends. Germline V gene lookup returns CDR1 SGHNT and CDR2 YYREEE (reference sequence). The sequenced CDR3 bases are TGTGCCAGCAGCTTGGAAACAGGCTATGGC. Translating gives CASSLETGYG. The entire CDR3 sequence reads CASSLETGYGYTF.

As regards this clone: The sequenced fragment ends 3 residues before the CDR3 boundary, so the rest is inferred from the germline J gene. The V and J genes are TRBV19 and TRBJ1-2; 11 bases are shared with TRBD1. Germline V gene sequence: CDR1 LNHDA, CDR2 SQIVND (reference sequence). The CDR3 length is 15 residues. J lost 5 bases, V lost 4 bases, and 6 bases had no gene match. CDR3 DNA, as far as it was read: TGTGCCAGTAGTACCCGGGACAGGGGGACTTATGGC. This codes for CASSTRDRGTYG. Given in full, the CDR3 is CASSTRDRGTYGYTF. Variable domain in full (rest from reference TRBV19 and TRBJ1-2): DGGITQSPKYLFRKEGQNVTLSCEQNLNHDAMYWYRQDPGQGLRLIYYSQIVNDFQKGDIAEGYSVSREKKESFPLTVTSAQKNPTAFYLCASSTRDRGTYGYTFGSGTRLTVV.

This clone came up many times. With the read ending 3 residues before the CDR3 end, the germline J gene is used to fill in that end. The gene calls are TRBV5-1 and TRBJ1-1; TRBD1 agrees at 9 bases. V lost 2 bases, J lost 4 bases, and 6 bases stayed unmatched. There are 15 residues in the CDR3. Germline V lookup: CDR1 SGHRS, CDR2 YFSETQ. CDR3 bases read: TGCGCCAGCAGCTTTACAGGGGGCGCGGGCACTGAA. Protein: CASSFTGGAGTE. The whole CDR3 reads CASSFTGGAGTEAFF.

This clone showed up many times. Its ends do not fully match the called genes, so a read error is possible. The sequenced part of the CDR3 DNA is TGCGCCAGCAGCCAAGTCTGGAGCGGGGGGTCCTACGAG. This codes for CASSQVWSGGSYE. The whole CDR3 reads CASSQVWSGGSYEQYF. The rearrangement uses TRBV4-2 and TRBJ2-7; 9 nucleotides match TRBD2. The read is 3 residues too short to cover the CDR3 end, so that end is filled in from the germline J gene. This CDR3 region has 16 residues. Germline loops: CDR1 LGHNA, CDR2 YNFKEQ.

In regard to this clone: The read terminates 3 residues before the CDR3 end, so the remaining end is supplied by the germline J gene. This sequence joins TRBV6-2 or TRBV6-3 and TRBJ1-2; D is undetermined. This CDR3 spans 13 amino acids. In germline, CDR1 is MNHEY, CDR2 SVGEGT. The V end was cut by 8 bases, the J end by 2 bases, with 12 bases between. CDR3 bases read: TGTGCCAGCGGGCTTGGAGGGAACTATGGC. It encodes CASGLGGNYG. Given in full, the CDR3 is CASGLGGNYGYTF.

Many counts were recorded for this clone. The read falls 3 residues short of the CDR3 end, and the missing part is taken from the germline J gene. Other DNA sequences from this sample encode an identical CDR3 as well. The chain uses TRBV7-8 and TRBJ2-1, with 12 bases that match TRBD2. This CDR3 region has 15 residues. CDR1 is SGHVS, CDR2 FQNEAQ, per germline. Germline trimming cut 3 bases from V and 6 bases from J; bases unmatched to any gene: 3. CDR3 bases read: TGTGCCAGCAGCTTGACTAGCGGGGGATCCAATGAG. Translating it yields CASSLTSGGSNE. The whole CDR3 reads CASSLTSGGSNEQFF.

This clone came up many times. Read sequence stops 3 residues before the CDR3 end, and the germline J gene provides the missing end. The genes are TRBV4-2 and TRBJ2-2, with TRBD2 matching 10 bases. CDR1 LGHNA and CDR2 YNFKEQ come from the germline V gene. The CDR3 runs to 17 residues. V shed 4 bases, J shed 7 bases, and the junction held 12 bases outside the gene matches. The CDR3 loop reads CASSPGGLAGAGGELFF. CDR3 bases read: TGTGCCAGCAGCCCCGGTGGTCTAGCGGGGGCCGGCGGGGAG.

Remarks on this clone: The read gets to within 3 residues of the CDR3 end, and the germline J gene fills in the rest. V usage is TRBV18 and J usage is TRBJ2-7; the D gene is possibly TRBD1 (6 bases). V lost 1 base and J 1 base, leaving 8 bases between the germline ends. Germline lookup yields CDR1 KGHSH and CDR2 LQKENI. This CDR3 region has 14 residues. CDR3 amino acids: CASSPRQESYEQYF. The CDR3 DNA, read in part, is TGTGCCAGCTCACCACGACAGGAGTCCTACGAG.

This clone was seen at least ten times. Read coverage stops 3 residues before the CDR3 terminus; the germline J gene supplies the remainder. V is TRBV5-1 and J is TRBJ1-3; D is undetermined. Deletions cut 1 base from V and 0 bases from J, with 11 bases between. Germline V CDR1 and CDR2: SGHRS, YFSETQ. This CDR3 is 16 amino acids long. CDR3 amino acids: CASSLSPGISGNTIYF. The CDR3 bases that were read are TGCGCCAGCAGCTTGAGTCCGGGGATCTCTGGAAACACC.

In this sample, this clone turned up many times. The sequenced fragment ends 3 residues before the CDR3 boundary, so the rest is inferred from the germline J gene. The gene calls are TRBV18 and TRBJ1-2, with D uncertain. CDR3 length: 15 residues. Trimming took off 3 bases at V and 5 bases at J, with 16 bases between the two ends. Germline CDR1 is KGHSH and CDR2 is LQKENI. This CDR3 is CASSPSQGHSYGYTF. The sequenced CDR3 bases are TGTGCCAGCTCACCGTCACAAGGGCATTCTTATGGC.

This clone was counted at least ten times. CDR3 sequence reads: CASSPISATIGYEQYF. CDR3 DNA (partial): TGCGCCAGCAGCCCAATCTCCGCGACTATTGGGTACGAG. V is TRBV5-1 and J is TRBJ2-7; possible D gene TRBD2, 5 bases. The CDR3 extends 3 residues past the end of the read, so its final part is completed from the germline J gene. The CDR3 contains 16 residues. The germline CDR1 and CDR2 sequences are SGHRS and YFSETQ. V lost 4 bases and J 4 bases, leaving 21 bases between the germline ends.

This clone was recorded at least ten times. This chain's CDR3 is CASSSSGIYNEQFF. The sequenced CDR3 bases are TGTGCCAGCAGTTCTAGCGGGATTTACAATGAG. The V call is TRBV2, the J call TRBJ2-1, with 9 bases identical to TRBD2. The CDR3 goes on 3 residues after the read ends, and that part is filled in from the germline J gene. CDR3 length: 14 residues. In germline, CDR1 is SNHLY, CDR2 FYNNEI. Unmatched junction bases numbered 3, after V lost 5 bases and J lost 4 bases. The variable domain in full, completed from reference TRBV2 and TRBJ2-1, reads EPEVTQTPSHQVTQMGQEVILRCVPISNHLYFYWYRQILGQKVEFLVSFYNNEISEKSEIFDDQFSVERPDGSNFTLKIRSTKLEDSAMYFCASSSSGIYNEQFFGPGTRLTVL.

This clone was picked up many times. The read falls 3 residues short of the CDR3 end, and the missing part is taken from the germline J gene. The genes are TRBV7-9 and TRBJ2-7; TRBD2 matches at 9 bases. Germline values: CDR1 SEHNR, CDR2 FQNEAQ (reference sequence). The CDR3 sequence is 14 residues long. J lost 4 bases, V lost 6 bases, and 7 bases had no gene match. The part of the CDR3 DNA that was read is TGTGCCAGCAGGGAAGCGGGGGGCGATTACGAG. This translates into CASREAGGDYE. The entire CDR3 sequence reads CASREAGGDYEQYF.

This clone was recorded many times. The read ends 3 residues shy of where the CDR3 ends; the end is completed using the germline J gene. The chain joins TRBV20-1 to TRBJ2-7; no definite D call. Between the trimmed V and J ends, which lost 1 base and 5 bases, there was a span of 15 bases. CDR1 DFQATT and CDR2 SNEGSKA come from the germline V gene (reference sequence). There are 14 residues in the CDR3. Incomplete CDR3 DNA: TGCAGTGCTAGAGCCCAATCGATACTCCACGAG. It translates to CSARAQSILHE. The CDR3 in its entirety is CSARAQSILHEQYF.

As for this clone: The missing CDR3 end, 3 residues past where the read stops, is filled in from the germline J gene. V gene TRBV30 combines with J gene TRBJ1-2; TRBD1 matches at 7 bases. With V trimmed by 0 bases and J by 4 bases, 14 bases remained unmatched. The CDR3 consists of 17 residues. CDR1 GTSNPN and CDR2 SVGIG come from the germline V gene (reference sequence). CDR3 DNA (partial): TGTGCCTGGAGTGTACAACCCCTACCCGGGACAGCCTATGGC. Its translation is CAWSVQPLPGTAYG. The full CDR3 reads CAWSVQPLPGTAYGYTF.

This clone was detected ten times or more. Coverage ceases 3 residues before the CDR3 finishes, and the germline J gene fills in the end. The genes are TRBV6-2 or TRBV6-3 and TRBJ2-7; D remains ambiguous. This CDR3 has 14 residues. V lost 5 bases, J lost 5 bases, and 16 bases lay in between. The germline CDR1 and CDR2 sequences are MNHEY and SVGEGT. CDR3 DNA, as far as it was read: TGTGCCAGCAGTACCCCATCCCCAAGGGACGAG. It translates to CASSTPSPRDE. The full CDR3 reads CASSTPSPRDEQYF.